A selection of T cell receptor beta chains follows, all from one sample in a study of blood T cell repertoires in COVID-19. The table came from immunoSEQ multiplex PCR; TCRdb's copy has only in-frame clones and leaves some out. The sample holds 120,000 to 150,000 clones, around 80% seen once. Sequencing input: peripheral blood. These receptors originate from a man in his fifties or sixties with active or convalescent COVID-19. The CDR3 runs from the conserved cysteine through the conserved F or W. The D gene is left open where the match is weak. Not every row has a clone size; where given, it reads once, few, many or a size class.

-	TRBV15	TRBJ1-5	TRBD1	CATSYRGPNQPQHF	TGTGCCACCAGCTACAGGGGACCCAATCAGCCCCAGCATTTT
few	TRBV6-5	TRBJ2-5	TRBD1	CASAWGQLQETQYF	TGTGCCAGCGCCTGGGGACAGCTCCAAGAGACCCAGTACTTC
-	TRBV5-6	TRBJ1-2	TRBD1	CASSFLGQGKGYTF	TGTGCCAGCAGCTTTTTAGGACAGGGGAAGGGCTACACCTTC
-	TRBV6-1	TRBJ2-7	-	CASSETLAGDYEQYF	TGTGCCAGCAGTGAAACCCTCGCAGGGGACTACGAGCAGTACTTC
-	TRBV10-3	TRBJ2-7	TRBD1	CAISLRTGGYHEQYF	TGTGCCATCAGTCTCCGGACAGGGGGCTACCACGAGCAGTACTTC
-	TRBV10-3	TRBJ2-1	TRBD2	CAISEGLAGGSSYNEQFF	TGTGCCATCAGTGAGGGACTAGCGGGGGGGAGCTCCTACAATGAGCAGTTCTTC
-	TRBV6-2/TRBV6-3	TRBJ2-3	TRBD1	CASSSQGDADTQYF	TGTGCCAGCAGTTCCCAGGGGGATGCAGATACGCAGTATTTT
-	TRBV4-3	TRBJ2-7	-	CASSQVRDSYEQYF	TGCGCCAGCAGCCAAGTCAGGGACTCCTACGAGCAGTACTTC
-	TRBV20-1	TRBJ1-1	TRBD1	CSASTPGTGGYVTEAFF	TGCAGTGCTAGTACCCCCGGGACAGGGGGCTATGTCACTGAAGCTTTCTTT
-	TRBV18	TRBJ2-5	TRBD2	CASSPSASGRSGWETQYF	TGTGCCAGCTCACCATCGGCTAGCGGGAGATCCGGGTGGGAGACCCAGTACTTC
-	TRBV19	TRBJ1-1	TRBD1	CASSPGQLGTEAFF	TGTGCCAGTAGTCCGGGACAGCTTGGCACTGAAGCTTTCTTT
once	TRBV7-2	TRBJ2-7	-	CASSLAGSVYEQYF	TGTGCCAGCAGCTTGGCAGGCTCTGTCTACGAGCAGTACTTC
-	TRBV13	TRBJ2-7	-	CASSPEGPYEQYF	TGTGCCAGCAGCCCGGAGGGCCCCTACGAGCAGTACTTC
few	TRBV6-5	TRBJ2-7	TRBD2	CASSKLAGLYEQYF	TGTGCCAGCAGTAAACTAGCGGGCTTATACGAGCAGTACTTC
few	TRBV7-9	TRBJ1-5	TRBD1	CASSLGDSPNQPQHF	TGTGCCAGCAGCTTAGGGGACAGTCCTAATCAGCCCCAGCATTTT
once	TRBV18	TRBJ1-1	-	CASSVDSNTEAFF	TGTGCCAGCTCAGTAGACAGTAACACTGAAGCTTTCTTT
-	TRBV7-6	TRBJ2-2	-	CASSPLGTNTGELFF	TGTGCCAGCAGCCCCCTAGGCACTAACACCGGGGAGCTGTTTTTT
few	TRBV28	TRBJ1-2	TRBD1	CASSSSGTGWDYTF	TGTGCCAGCAGTTCCTCCGGGACAGGGTGGGACTACACCTTC
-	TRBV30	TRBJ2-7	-	CAWSEVASYEQYF	TGTGCCTGGAGTGAAGTAGCCTCGTACGAGCAGTACTTC
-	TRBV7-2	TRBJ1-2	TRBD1	CASSTSGGAGGYTF	TGTGCCAGCAGTACCTCAGGGGGCGCGGGTGGCTACACCTTC
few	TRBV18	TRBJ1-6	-	CASSPPGASNNSPLHF	TGTGCCAGCTCACCACCGGGGGCCTCCAATAATTCACCCCTCCACTTT
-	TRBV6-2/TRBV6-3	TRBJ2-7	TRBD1	CASSYSRDRGAYEQYF	TGTGCCAGCAGTTACTCTCGGGACAGGGGGGCCTACGAGCAGTACTTC
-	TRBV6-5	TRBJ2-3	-	CATSLSESTDTQYF	TGTGCCACCTCCCTTTCAGAAAGCACAGATACGCAGTATTTT